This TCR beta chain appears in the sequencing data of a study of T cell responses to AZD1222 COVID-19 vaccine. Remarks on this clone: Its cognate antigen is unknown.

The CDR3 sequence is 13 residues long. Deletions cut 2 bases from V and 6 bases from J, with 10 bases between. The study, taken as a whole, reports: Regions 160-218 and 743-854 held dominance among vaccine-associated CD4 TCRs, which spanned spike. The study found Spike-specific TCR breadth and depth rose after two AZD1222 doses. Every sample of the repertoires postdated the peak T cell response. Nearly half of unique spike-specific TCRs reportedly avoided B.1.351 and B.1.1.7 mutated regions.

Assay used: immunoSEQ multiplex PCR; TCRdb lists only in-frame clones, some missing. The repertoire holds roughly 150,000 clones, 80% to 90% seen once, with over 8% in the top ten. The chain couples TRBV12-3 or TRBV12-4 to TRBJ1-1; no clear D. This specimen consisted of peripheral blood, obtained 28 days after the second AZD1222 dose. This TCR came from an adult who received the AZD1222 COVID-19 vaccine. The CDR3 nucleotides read TGTGCCAGCAGTTTAAGTGAGGGATCTGAAGCTTTCTTT. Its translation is CASSLSEGSEAFF.